Below are 19 T cell receptor beta chains sequenced from a single sample in a study of cytomegalovirus exposure and HLA in healthy donors. The PCR had 60 Vbeta and 13 Jbeta primers. The method was immunoSEQ multiplex PCR; TCRdb's version includes in-frame clones alone and lacks a portion of them. The table lists some 120,000 clones, roughly 8.3% of them singletons. Material for sequencing was PBMCs. All receptors derive from a man aged 35 to 55 in good health and CMV-seronegative.

This rearrangement joins TRBV30 to TRBJ1-2; D remains ambiguous. V lost 1 base and J 7 bases, leaving 4 bases between the germline ends. Germline V gene sequence: CDR1 GTSNPN, CDR2 SVGIG (reference sequence). This CDR3 spans 10 amino acids. CDR3 nucleotide sequence: TGTGCCTGGAGTGGCGTTGGCTACACCTTC. This translates into CAWSGVGYTF.

The chain employs TRBV15 and TRBJ1-5; TRBD1 might be the D (6 bases). The CDR3 is made up of 15 amino acids. V was cut by 3 bases and J by 1 base, with 10 bases left in between. The V gene's germline CDR1 is LNHNV and CDR2 YYDKDF (reference sequence). This CDR3 reads CATSRDSFSNQPQHF. The CDR3 DNA reads as TGTGCCACCAGCAGGGACAGCTTCAGCAATCAGCCCCAGCATTTT.

This rearrangement joins TRBV15 to TRBJ1-1; D gene ambiguous. CDR3 length equals 13 residues. Germline V gene lookup returns CDR1 LNHNV and CDR2 YYDKDF (reference sequence). Trimming took 3 bases from V and 10 from J, leaving 15 bases between them. In DNA, the CDR3 is TGTGCCACCAGCAGGGACTCTCGGGCGGGAGCTTTCTTT. It encodes CATSRDSRAGAFF.

The sample holds a few counts of this clone. Distinct nucleotide sequences in the sample also encode this CDR3. The V gene is TRBV6-5, the J gene TRBJ1-1; D is uncertain. Trimming left V 2 bases short and J 0 bases short, with 4 bases between. The CDR3 runs 13 residues. Germline CDR1 MNHEY, CDR2 SVGAGI. The CDR3 protein is CASSYQMNTEAFF. Written as DNA, the CDR3 is TGTGCCAGCAGTTACCAGATGAACACTGAAGCTTTCTTT.

The chain carries TRBV27 and TRBJ2-7; unclear D gene. This CDR3 contains 12 residues. Trimming shortened V by 7 bases and J by 0 bases, and 7 bases separated the two germline ends. The germline V gene has CDR1 MNHEY and CDR2 SMNVEV (reference sequence). DNA of the CDR3: TGTGCCAGCACCTCTAACTCCTACGAGCAGTACTTC. Translation gives CASTSNSYEQYF.

The chain combines TRBV7-8 with TRBJ2-5; 14 nucleotides match TRBD2. Looked up from germline, CDR1 is SGHVS and CDR2 is FQNEAQ. The CDR3 has 16 residues. With 5 bases clipped from V and 3 bases from J, the junction kept 5 bases outside the gene matches. The CDR3 spells CASSEPGLAGEETQYF. The DNA of the CDR3 is TGTGCCAGCAGCGAGCCGGGACTAGCGGGGGAAGAGACCCAGTACTTC.

This clone came up a few times. This chain connects TRBV6-6 to TRBJ1-5; possibly TRBD1 for D (5 bases). The CDR3 sequence is 14 residues long. CDR1 and CDR2 (germline): MNHNY, SVGAGI (reference sequence). The V end lost 10 bases, the J end lost 0 bases, and 13 bases lay between the germline ends. This CDR3 is CATVQAFSNQPQHF. The DNA for the CDR3 is TGTGCCACCGTACAGGCGTTTAGCAATCAGCCCCAGCATTTT.

This clone was counted a few times. This chain connects TRBV4-2 to TRBJ2-3; 7 bases agree with TRBD2. This CDR3 region has 14 residues. V shed 0 bases and J 4 bases; nucleotides not matched to a gene: 1. CDR1 is LGHNA, CDR2 YNFKEQ, per germline. This chain's CDR3 is CASSQDRGADTQYF. The DNA for the CDR3 is TGTGCCAGCAGCCAAGATCGGGGGGCAGATACGCAGTATTTT.

The V call is TRBV7-7, the J call TRBJ2-3; maybe TRBD2 (6 bases). CDR3 length: 15 amino acids. V was clipped by 1 base and J by 2 bases, with 10 bases between them. Germline-derived CDR1 and CDR2 are SSHAT and FNYEAQ (reference sequence). Here the CDR3 reads CASSLGGGVTDTQYF. In DNA, the CDR3 is TGTGCCAGCAGCTTAGGCGGCGGGGTCACAGATACGCAGTATTTT.

This clone was seen a few times. The same CDR3 also results from other DNA sequences found in this sample. The V and J genes are TRBV6-1 and TRBJ1-6, with 9 bases matching TRBD1. Germline V CDR1 and CDR2: MNHNS, SASEGT. There are 15 residues in the CDR3. V was pared by 7 bases and J by 10 bases, with 11 bases of the junction left unmatched. CDR3: CASILVDRGESPLHF. The CDR3 bases are TGTGCCAGCATTCTGGTGGACAGGGGAGAATCACCCCTCCACTTT.

This clone was picked up a small number of times. This chain connects TRBV7-8 to TRBJ2-5, with 8 bases fitting TRBD2. J gave up 5 bases and V 5 bases, and 13 bases lay outside the gene matches. The germline CDR1 and CDR2 sequences are SGHVS and FQNEAQ. The CDR3 loop spans 16 amino acids. The CDR3: CASSNIRLAIRETQYF. CDR3 DNA: TGTGCCAGCAGCAATATCAGACTAGCGATTAGGGAGACCCAGTACTTC.

A few counts support this clone. This chain links TRBV28 with TRBJ2-2, with D uncertain. Trimming left V 3 bases short and J 0 bases short, with 8 bases between. The CDR3 length is 15 residues. Germline CDR1 reads MDHEN; CDR2 reads SYDVKM. This chain's CDR3 is CASSFQAANTGELFF. The CDR3 DNA is TGTGCCAGCAGTTTCCAGGCAGCGAACACCGGGGAGCTGTTTTTT.

This sequence joins TRBV9 and TRBJ1-2; the D gene is possibly TRBD1 (5 bases). Deletions cut 4 bases from V and 0 bases from J, with 13 bases between. The CDR3 totals 15 residues. The germline V gene has CDR1 SGDLS and CDR2 YYNGEE. The CDR3 nucleotides read TGTGCCAGCAGCCTTACAGGCGACCCTAACTATGGCTACACCTTC. This translates into CASSLTGDPNYGYTF.

The rearrangement joins TRBV19 to TRBJ2-1; D not certain. The CDR3 spans 14 residues. V lost 5 bases, J lost 4 bases, and 12 bases lay in between. The germline CDR1 and CDR2 sequences are LNHDA and SQIVND (reference sequence). CDR3 nucleotide sequence: TGTGCCAGTAGTCCCAAGTGGGCTTACAATGAGCAGTTCTTC. This sequence encodes CASSPKWAYNEQFF.

A few counts support this clone. The rearrangement links TRBV9 to TRBJ2-1, with TRBD2 matching 8 bases. Looked up from germline, CDR1 is SGDLS and CDR2 is YYNGEE. CDR3 length: 15 residues. J lost 2 bases, V lost 0 bases, and 1 base had no gene match. The CDR3 DNA reads TGTGCCAGCAGCGTAGACGGGGGGGCCTACAATGAGCAGTTCTTC. This codes for CASSVDGGAYNEQFF. Together with reference TRBV9 and TRBJ2-1, the CDR3 gives the full variable domain: DSGVTQTPKHLITATGQRVTLRCSPRSGDLSVYWYQQSLDQGLQFLIQYYNGEERAKGNILERFSAQQFPDLHSELNLSSLELGDSALYFCASSVDGGAYNEQFFGPGTRLTVL.

This clone was seen only a few times. The chain carries TRBV5-4 and TRBJ2-5; 14 nucleotides align to TRBD2. The germline CDR1 and CDR2 sequences are SGHNT and YYREEE (reference sequence). After removal of 4 bases from V and 0 bases from J, the junction contained 5 bases not matched to a gene. The CDR3 covers 17 residues. In nucleotides, the CDR3 is TGTGCCAGCAGCCAGGGACTAGCGGGAGTACACCAAGAGACCCAGTACTTC. Encoded protein: CASSQGLAGVHQETQYF.

The V call is TRBV30, the J call TRBJ1-3, with TRBD1 matching 8 bases. V lost 2 bases and J lost 0; bases outside the gene matches: 6. Per germline, CDR1 GTSNPN and CDR2 SVGIG (reference sequence). CDR3 length: 16 residues. CDR3 in amino acids: CAWSSGQGRSGNTIYF. The CDR3 DNA reads as TGTGCCTGGAGTTCCGGACAGGGCCGCTCTGGAAACACCATATATTTT.

This clone was observed a few times. The V gene is TRBV15, the J gene TRBJ1-2; TRBD1 agrees at 7 bases. The CDR3 runs to 14 residues. CDR1 and CDR2 (germline): LNHNV, YYDKDF (reference sequence). V shed 1 base and J 5 bases; nucleotides not matched to a gene: 4. CDR3 region: CATSRVDREYGYTF. The CDR3 DNA is TGTGCCACCAGCAGAGTTGACAGGGAATATGGCTACACCTTC.

The chain joins TRBV4-2 to TRBJ1-1; 12 nucleotides align to TRBD1. This CDR3 is built from 20 residues. Germline CDR1 reads LGHNA; CDR2 reads YNFKEQ. The V and J ends lost 4 bases and 4 bases, in that order; junction bases with no gene match: 19. DNA of the CDR3: TGTGCCAGCAGCCCCGGCATCCTGAAACGGGACAGGGGGCTCGGCACTGAAGCTTTCTTT. This codes for CASSPGILKRDRGLGTEAFF.